The subject of this entry is one T cell receptor (beta chain). Its antigen is undetermined. The sample comes from a study of shared clonotypes between healthy human individuals. Study-wide results and limits: Sequencing depth was predicted to influence how clonotypes are shared among donors. Four donors held about 4.5% of naive CD4 clonotypes in common.

Libraries were prepared by immunoSEQ multiplex PCR; TCRdb keeps only in-frame clonotypes and omits some of them. The table shows about 2.3 million clones, with about nine tenths occurring only once. V was clipped by 4 bases and J by 4 bases; unmatched bases: 7. Per the germline V gene, CDR1 is MNHNS and CDR2 is SASEGT. The CDR3 is 16 residues long. This sequence joins TRBV6-1 and TRBJ1-1, with 12 bases lining up with TRBD1. The TCR sequence derives from a man younger than 30 in good health. Some clones in this sample may be carry-over from other donors' samples. Sequencing was done on a sample of naive CD4+ T cells from PBMCs. As for subset: CD45RA+ positively selected. The CDR3 DNA follows: TGTGCCAGCAGTGTGGGAGGGACAGGGGGCCGCACTGAAGCTTTCTTT. Amino acids: CASSVGGTGGRTEAFF.